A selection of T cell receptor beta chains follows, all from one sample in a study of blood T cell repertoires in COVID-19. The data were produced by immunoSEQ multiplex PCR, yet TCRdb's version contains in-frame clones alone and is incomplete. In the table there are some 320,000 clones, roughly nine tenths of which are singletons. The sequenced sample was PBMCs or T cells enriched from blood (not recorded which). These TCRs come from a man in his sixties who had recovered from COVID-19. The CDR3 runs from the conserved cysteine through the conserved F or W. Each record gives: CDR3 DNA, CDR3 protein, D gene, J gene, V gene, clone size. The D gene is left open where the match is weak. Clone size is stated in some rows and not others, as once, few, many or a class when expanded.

CDR3 DNA: TGTGCCATCAGTGGTCTAGCGGGAGTATCGGTCGGGGAGCTGTTTTTT; CDR3 protein: CAISGLAGVSVGELFF; D gene: TRBD2; J gene: TRBJ2-2; V gene: TRBV10-3; clone size: NA
CDR3 DNA: TGTGCCACAGGGTTCAGGGGAAACACCATATATTTT; CDR3 protein: CATGFRGNTIYF; D gene: NA; J gene: TRBJ1-3; V gene: TRBV6-5; clone size: NA
CDR3 DNA: TGTGCCAGCACAGATAGCGGGGAGATCACCTACGAGCAGTACTTC; CDR3 protein: CASTDSGEITYEQYF; D gene: TRBD2; J gene: TRBJ2-7; V gene: TRBV5-4; clone size: NA
CDR3 DNA: TGTGCCAGCATCTCGGACACGAACAATGAGCAGTTCTTC; CDR3 protein: CASISDTNNEQFF; D gene: NA; J gene: TRBJ2-1; V gene: TRBV6-5; clone size: NA
CDR3 DNA: TGTGCCAGCAGTTTGACACCCTCGAACACCGGGGAGCTGTTTTTT; CDR3 protein: CASSLTPSNTGELFF; D gene: NA; J gene: TRBJ2-2; V gene: TRBV28; clone size: NA
CDR3 DNA: TGTGCCAGCAGTTACGTGTCGAGGCACGAGCAGTACTTC; CDR3 protein: CASSYVSRHEQYF; D gene: NA; J gene: TRBJ2-7; V gene: TRBV6-2/TRBV6-3; clone size: NA
CDR3 DNA: TGTGCCAGCAGCTCCTCCCCGGTAGCTAACTATGGCTACACCTTC; CDR3 protein: CASSSSPVANYGYTF; D gene: NA; J gene: TRBJ1-2; V gene: TRBV7-2; clone size: NA
CDR3 DNA: TGTGCCAGCAGCTCCGAGTCGGGGGTTGGCTACACCTTC; CDR3 protein: CASSSESGVGYTF; D gene: NA; J gene: TRBJ1-2; V gene: TRBV7-9; clone size: NA
CDR3 DNA: TGTGCCAGCAGTGCCGAAGACAGGGTTGGCTATGGCTACACCTTC; CDR3 protein: CASSAEDRVGYGYTF; D gene: TRBD1; J gene: TRBJ1-2; V gene: TRBV6-4; clone size: once
CDR3 DNA: TGTGCCAGCAGCGTTGACGCCAGGGGGAAGCGTATTGGCTACACCTTC; CDR3 protein: CASSVDARGKRIGYTF; D gene: TRBD1; J gene: TRBJ1-2; V gene: TRBV9; clone size: NA
CDR3 DNA: TGTGCCAGCAGCCAAGCTCCGGGAGCCTACGAGCAGTACTTC; CDR3 protein: CASSQAPGAYEQYF; D gene: NA; J gene: TRBJ2-7; V gene: TRBV7-3; clone size: NA
CDR3 DNA: TGCGCCAGCAGCTTCGGGACAGGGAACCTTAATGAAAAACTGTTTTTT; CDR3 protein: CASSFGTGNLNEKLFF; D gene: TRBD1; J gene: TRBJ1-4; V gene: TRBV5-1; clone size: NA
CDR3 DNA: TGTGCCAGCAGCTTTTGGACTAGCGGGAGCGGGGCGAGGGATACGCAGTATTTT; CDR3 protein: CASSFWTSGSGARDTQYF; D gene: TRBD2; J gene: TRBJ2-3; V gene: TRBV7-2; clone size: NA
CDR3 DNA: TGTGCCAGCCGGGGGATCGGCACCGGGGAGCTGTTTTTT; CDR3 protein: CASRGIGTGELFF; D gene: NA; J gene: TRBJ2-2; V gene: TRBV19; clone size: NA
CDR3 DNA: TGCGCCAGCAGCCTGGGGACTAGCGGCTACAATGAGCAGTTCTTC; CDR3 protein: CASSLGTSGYNEQFF; D gene: TRBD2; J gene: TRBJ2-1; V gene: TRBV5-1; clone size: NA
CDR3 DNA: TGTGCCAGCAGTTACTCGGTTGGCCCCCCTAGCACAGATACGCAGTATTTT; CDR3 protein: CASSYSVGPPSTDTQYF; D gene: NA; J gene: TRBJ2-3; V gene: TRBV6-7; clone size: few
CDR3 DNA: TGTGCCAGCAGTGTCGGAGGACAGAATCGATTCTATGGCTACACCTTC; CDR3 protein: CASSVGGQNRFYGYTF; D gene: NA; J gene: TRBJ1-2; V gene: TRBV6-1; clone size: NA
CDR3 DNA: TGTGCCAGCAGCTTAAATTCGCGTGATACGCAGTATTTT; CDR3 protein: CASSLNSRDTQYF; D gene: NA; J gene: TRBJ2-3; V gene: TRBV7-2; clone size: NA
CDR3 DNA: TGTGCCAGCAGCCAAGCCGGGGCGGGAGGCACAGATACGCAGTATTTT; CDR3 protein: CASSQAGAGGTDTQYF; D gene: TRBD2; J gene: TRBJ2-3; V gene: TRBV3-1/TRBV3-2; clone size: NA
CDR3 DNA: TGTGCCAGCAGAGGTGGACTAGCGGGAGGAACCGAGCAGTACTTC; CDR3 protein: CASRGGLAGGTEQYF; D gene: TRBD2; J gene: TRBJ2-7; V gene: TRBV2; clone size: once
CDR3 DNA: TGTGCCAGCAGTTTTTTACGGACTAGCGGAGAGACCCAGTACTTC; CDR3 protein: CASSFLRTSGETQYF; D gene: TRBD2; J gene: TRBJ2-5; V gene: TRBV2; clone size: NA
CDR3 DNA: TGTGCCAGCAGCGTAGTTGGGACTAGCGGGAGTTCGTCCTACAATGAGCAGTTCTTC; CDR3 protein: CASSVVGTSGSSSYNEQFF; D gene: TRBD2; J gene: TRBJ2-1; V gene: TRBV9; clone size: NA
CDR3 DNA: TGTGCCAGCAGCTTATCAGGCGGGAGGGCCTGGGATACGCAGTATTTT; CDR3 protein: CASSLSGGRAWDTQYF; D gene: TRBD2; J gene: TRBJ2-3; V gene: TRBV11-1; clone size: NA
CDR3 DNA: TGTGCCAGCAGTGAACAGGGGGCAGAGAACACTGAAGCTTTCTTT; CDR3 protein: CASSEQGAENTEAFF; D gene: TRBD1; J gene: TRBJ1-1; V gene: TRBV2; clone size: NA
CDR3 DNA: TGTGCCAGCAGGCTCCGGGATACAGATACGCAGTATTTT; CDR3 protein: CASRLRDTDTQYF; D gene: NA; J gene: TRBJ2-3; V gene: TRBV28; clone size: NA
CDR3 DNA: TGTGCCAGCAGTTTACCTAGCGGGATGACCGGGGAGCTGTTTTTT; CDR3 protein: CASSLPSGMTGELFF; D gene: TRBD2; J gene: TRBJ2-2; V gene: TRBV28; clone size: NA
CDR3 DNA: TGTGCCAGCAGCATCCCGGGACAGGAAGAGACCCAGTACTTC; CDR3 protein: CASSIPGQEETQYF; D gene: TRBD1; J gene: TRBJ2-5; V gene: TRBV7-9; clone size: NA
CDR3 DNA: TGCAGTGCTAGTCTCCCAGGAGGTTCACCCCTCCACTTT; CDR3 protein: CSASLPGGSPLHF; D gene: NA; J gene: TRBJ1-6; V gene: TRBV20-1; clone size: NA
CDR3 DNA: TGTGCCAGCAGCATAGACTTGAACACTGAAGCTTTCTTT; CDR3 protein: CASSIDLNTEAFF; D gene: NA; J gene: TRBJ1-1; V gene: TRBV7-6; clone size: NA
CDR3 DNA: TGTGCCAGCAGCTTACTCGGGACAGGGGGCACTGAAGCTTTCTTT; CDR3 protein: CASSLLGTGGTEAFF; D gene: TRBD1; J gene: TRBJ1-1; V gene: TRBV7-9; clone size: NA
CDR3 DNA: TGTGCCAGCAGCTTGCTAAACGCAGATACGCAGTATTTT; CDR3 protein: CASSLLNADTQYF; D gene: NA; J gene: TRBJ2-3; V gene: TRBV5-5; clone size: NA
CDR3 DNA: TGCGCCAGCAGCCAAATCGGCAGGGGGCTTGAGACCCAGTACTTC; CDR3 protein: CASSQIGRGLETQYF; D gene: TRBD1; J gene: TRBJ2-5; V gene: TRBV4-1; clone size: once
CDR3 DNA: TGTGCCAGCAGTTTTACAAGACAGGGCGAGTCTGGAAACACCATATATTTT; CDR3 protein: CASSFTRQGESGNTIYF; D gene: TRBD1; J gene: TRBJ1-3; V gene: TRBV2; clone size: NA
CDR3 DNA: TGCGCCAGCAGCCAAGTCGGGGAGGTCTGGCTTAGCAATCAGCCCCAGCATTTT; CDR3 protein: CASSQVGEVWLSNQPQHF; D gene: NA; J gene: TRBJ1-5; V gene: TRBV4-3; clone size: once
CDR3 DNA: TGTGCCAGCAGCTTAGAAGCGGGAGCCCTCGGGACCCAGTACTTC; CDR3 protein: CASSLEAGALGTQYF; D gene: TRBD2; J gene: TRBJ2-5; V gene: TRBV7-2; clone size: NA
CDR3 DNA: TGTGCCAGCAGTGAATGGGGCAGGGGTGGAGAAAAACTGTTTTTT; CDR3 protein: CASSEWGRGGEKLFF; D gene: NA; J gene: TRBJ1-4; V gene: TRBV25-1; clone size: NA
CDR3 DNA: TGCGCCAGCAGCCAACCCGGGAAGGGTGGCTACAATGAGCAGTTCTTC; CDR3 protein: CASSQPGKGGYNEQFF; D gene: NA; J gene: TRBJ2-1; V gene: TRBV4-1; clone size: NA
CDR3 DNA: TGTGCCAGCAGACAGGGTTTTTTCTATGGCTACACCTTC; CDR3 protein: CASRQGFFYGYTF; D gene: NA; J gene: TRBJ1-2; V gene: TRBV6-4; clone size: once
CDR3 DNA: TGTGCCAGCAGCTTCGATCCTGTTGGACAGGGCGCTTTCTTT; CDR3 protein: CASSFDPVGQGAFF; D gene: TRBD1; J gene: TRBJ1-1; V gene: TRBV7-6; clone size: NA
CDR3 DNA: TGTGCCAGCAGTTTCCCAACTAGCGGAACTTCCTACGAGCAGTACTTC; CDR3 protein: CASSFPTSGTSYEQYF; D gene: TRBD2; J gene: TRBJ2-7; V gene: TRBV2; clone size: NA
CDR3 DNA: TGTGCCAGCAGTTACCGGGAACCGCCGGGCCTAGGGGCTTTCTTT; CDR3 protein: CASSYREPPGLGAFF; D gene: NA; J gene: TRBJ1-1; V gene: TRBV6-6; clone size: NA
CDR3 DNA: TGTGCCAGCAGCCCCCGAGACAGGGGGCGAGCTAACTATGGCTACACCTTC; CDR3 protein: CASSPRDRGRANYGYTF; D gene: TRBD1; J gene: TRBJ1-2; V gene: TRBV11-2; clone size: NA
CDR3 DNA: TGTGCCAGCAGACCCAACCTAGCGGGAGGACCAGGTAACAATGAGCAGTTCTTC; CDR3 protein: CASRPNLAGGPGNNEQFF; D gene: TRBD2; J gene: TRBJ2-1; V gene: TRBV28; clone size: NA
CDR3 DNA: TGTGCCAGCAGTGAAAGGACTAGCGGGAGGGGTCCAGATACGCAGTATTTT; CDR3 protein: CASSERTSGRGPDTQYF; D gene: TRBD2; J gene: TRBJ2-3; V gene: TRBV6-1; clone size: NA